The rows below give T cell receptor beta chains drawn from one sample of a study of identical twins. TCRdb used MiXCR to reprocess the 5' RACE reads, holding one entry per CDR3 protein. The table shows roughly 720,000 distinct CDR3 sequences, with 18% occurring only once. The same data also contributed to another study, on T cells expressing NK-cell markers.

The specimen sequenced was PBMCs. The receptors originated from a woman between 18 and 29 years old in good health. Each CDR3 is given without its conserved first and last residue. Fields, in order: V gene, clone size, J gene, CDR3 protein. Rows give clone size only sometimes, using once, few, many, or a class for an expanded clone.

V gene: TRBV5-1
clone size: few
J gene: TRBJ2-3
CDR3 protein: ASSSPASTDTQY

V gene: TRBV20-1
clone size: -
J gene: TRBJ2-7
CDR3 protein: SARRDSGNRWEQY

V gene: TRBV28
clone size: -
J gene: TRBJ2-5
CDR3 protein: ASSPRSGGWGTQY

V gene: TRBV7-9
clone size: -
J gene: TRBJ2-7
CDR3 protein: ASSTVTGGSYEQY

V gene: TRBV7-9
clone size: many
J gene: TRBJ2-7
CDR3 protein: ASSSGTGSEQY

V gene: TRBV18
clone size: few
J gene: TRBJ1-1
CDR3 protein: ASSPLPGISYEAF

V gene: TRBV20-1
clone size: -
J gene: TRBJ2-2
CDR3 protein: SASLAGGELF

V gene: TRBV20-1
clone size: -
J gene: TRBJ2-5
CDR3 protein: SASETGVETQY

V gene: TRBV12-5
clone size: -
J gene: TRBJ2-1
CDR3 protein: ASGNTRHEQF

V gene: TRBV20-1
clone size: few
J gene: TRBJ2-7
CDR3 protein: SARDRSGTPSSYEQY

V gene: TRBV3-1
clone size: -
J gene: TRBJ2-1
CDR3 protein: ASSQRGGFGNEQF

V gene: TRBV5-6
clone size: few
J gene: TRBJ2-7
CDR3 protein: ASSFGTGEAYEQY

V gene: TRBV20-1
clone size: -
J gene: TRBJ2-1
CDR3 protein: SARNYFDNEQF

V gene: TRBV12-3/TRBV12-4
clone size: -
J gene: TRBJ2-3
CDR3 protein: ASSTGLAGGPHHFTDTQY

V gene: TRBV27
clone size: once
J gene: TRBJ2-1
CDR3 protein: ASSTALNYNEQF

V gene: TRBV12-3/TRBV12-4
clone size: -
J gene: TRBJ2-5
CDR3 protein: ASSPNSPWETQY

V gene: TRBV12-3/TRBV12-4
clone size: -
J gene: TRBJ1-5
CDR3 protein: ASSSRDRPNQPQH

V gene: TRBV20-1
clone size: few
J gene: TRBJ1-4
CDR3 protein: SARRQLPEKLF

V gene: TRBV11-2
clone size: -
J gene: TRBJ1-1
CDR3 protein: ASSLGSLGEAF

V gene: TRBV6-2/TRBV6-3
clone size: -
J gene: TRBJ2-1
CDR3 protein: ASMAAYNEQF

V gene: TRBV7-2
clone size: few
J gene: TRBJ2-3
CDR3 protein: ASSGGLAGAE

V gene: TRBV5-1
clone size: -
J gene: TRBJ1-1
CDR3 protein: ASRGSVEKTEAF

V gene: TRBV5-6
clone size: -
J gene: TRBJ1-1
CDR3 protein: ASSLDGTGLTEAF

V gene: TRBV20-1
clone size: -
J gene: TRBJ2-5
CDR3 protein: SASPQGQETQY

V gene: TRBV7-9
clone size: few
J gene: TRBJ2-3
CDR3 protein: ASSPSGSTTDTQY

V gene: TRBV18
clone size: -
J gene: TRBJ1-1
CDR3 protein: ASSPRQNTEAF

V gene: TRBV29-1
clone size: few
J gene: TRBJ2-5
CDR3 protein: SVESSKHRETQY

V gene: TRBV5-6
clone size: -
J gene: TRBJ2-5
CDR3 protein: ASSFWTRVIETQY

V gene: TRBV7-9
clone size: -
J gene: TRBJ1-2
CDR3 protein: ASSNNAGTSYGYT

V gene: TRBV20-1
clone size: few
J gene: TRBJ2-2
CDR3 protein: SARAHTGELF

V gene: TRBV6-5
clone size: few
J gene: TRBJ2-7
CDR3 protein: ASSYSGTPSYEQY

V gene: TRBV7-9
clone size: many
J gene: TRBJ2-1
CDR3 protein: ASSLRDSTYNEQF

V gene: TRBV5-1
clone size: -
J gene: TRBJ1-2
CDR3 protein: ASSLEQTSSGYT

V gene: TRBV3-1
clone size: -
J gene: TRBJ1-6
CDR3 protein: ASRFRDSNSPLH

V gene: TRBV7-8
clone size: -
J gene: TRBJ1-5
CDR3 protein: ASSLPGGPQH

V gene: TRBV5-1
clone size: -
J gene: TRBJ1-4
CDR3 protein: ASSFGGTNEKLF

V gene: TRBV12-3/TRBV12-4
clone size: few
J gene: TRBJ1-1
CDR3 protein: ASSLSQMNTEAF

V gene: TRBV7-9
clone size: -
J gene: TRBJ1-2
CDR3 protein: ASSQGAWAPNYGYT

V gene: TRBV6-1
clone size: many
J gene: TRBJ2-3
CDR3 protein: ASSEGVLS

V gene: TRBV20-1
clone size: few
J gene: TRBJ2-7
CDR3 protein: SATGGSTKYEQY

V gene: TRBV7-8
clone size: -
J gene: TRBJ1-2
CDR3 protein: ASSRTGVPSVYGYT

V gene: TRBV7-7
clone size: few
J gene: TRBJ2-5
CDR3 protein: ASSLGGTGQETQY

V gene: TRBV29-1
clone size: -
J gene: TRBJ2-5
CDR3 protein: SVADRPGETQY

V gene: TRBV10-3
clone size: -
J gene: TRBJ2-1
CDR3 protein: AIRGTSGGRESYNEQF

V gene: TRBV7-9
clone size: once
J gene: TRBJ2-7
CDR3 protein: ASSRGYESRSYEQY

V gene: TRBV20-1
clone size: -
J gene: TRBJ2-7
CDR3 protein: SAPSPASHEQY

V gene: TRBV20-1
clone size: few
J gene: TRBJ2-2
CDR3 protein: SALDPRRGGELF

V gene: TRBV9
clone size: -
J gene: TRBJ2-3
CDR3 protein: ASSVASGGVNRNTQY

V gene: TRBV6-6
clone size: -
J gene: TRBJ2-1
CDR3 protein: ASSPGTLREQF

V gene: TRBV7-3
clone size: -
J gene: TRBJ1-1
CDR3 protein: ASSSNWGTEAF

V gene: TRBV27
clone size: -
J gene: TRBJ2-1
CDR3 protein: ASSFGLAAEQF

V gene: TRBV6-5
clone size: -
J gene: TRBJ1-5
CDR3 protein: ASSYSADGSYQPQH

V gene: TRBV4-3
clone size: few
J gene: TRBJ2-7
CDR3 protein: ASSRSSQESYEQY

V gene: TRBV15
clone size: -
J gene: TRBJ2-5
CDR3 protein: ATSSPSRSETQY

V gene: TRBV15
clone size: few
J gene: TRBJ2-1
CDR3 protein: ATSGTGYGEQF

V gene: TRBV5-1
clone size: -
J gene: TRBJ2-7
CDR3 protein: ASSLRVEPYEQY

V gene: TRBV5-1
clone size: few
J gene: TRBJ2-7
CDR3 protein: ASSSLQGLTY

V gene: TRBV10-3
clone size: few
J gene: TRBJ2-7
CDR3 protein: AISGSRQIFSEQY